The T cell receptor beta chain described here comes from a study of cytomegalovirus exposure and HLA in healthy donors. Study summary: Among the roughly 370 genotyped donors, approximately 82% were placed in the Caucasian-associated ancestry cluster.

The PCR was carried out with 60 Vbeta primers and 13 Jbeta primers. The protocol was immunoSEQ multiplex PCR, while the TCRdb copy is restricted to in-frame clones and leaves out a portion. The table includes some 150,000 clones, roughly 81% detected once. Germline V lookup: CDR1 SEHNR, CDR2 FQNEAQ (reference sequence). This CDR3 contains 16 residues. The J segment lost 2 bases and the V segment lost 5 bases, leaving 3 bases of the junction unmatched. A note on this clone: Antigen: not known.

Findings of the study overall: Researchers counted 180 or so TCR beta chains as cytomegalovirus-associated.

The clonotype was recovered from a woman between 18 and 29 years old in good health and CMV-seropositive. The sample comprised PBMCs. The chain carries TRBV7-9 and TRBJ2-7; TRBD2 aligns across 16 bases. The DNA of the CDR3 is TGTGCCAGCAGCGGGGGACTAGCGGGGGGGCCCTACGAGCAGTACTTC. Protein product: CASSGGLAGGPYEQYF.